The entry that follows covers one T cell receptor beta chain sequence. This sample is part of a study of shared clonotypes between healthy human individuals. There were no recent acute infections or vaccinations among the donors, who were healthy HIV-negative adults. All of the donors resided in Nashville, Tennessee, and each was a Caucasian adult. Generated by immunoSEQ multiplex PCR, the TCRdb table keeps only in-frame clones and is missing some. In the table there are around 450,000 clones, roughly 77% of which are singletons. Germline trimming cut 3 bases from V and 4 bases from J; bases unmatched to any gene: 8. The length of the CDR3 is 15 residues. From germline, CDR1 is MNHEY and CDR2 SMNVEV (reference sequence).

The sequencing input was PBMCs. This receptor was identified in a woman between 40 and 50 years old in good health. Some clones in this sample may be carry-over from other donors' samples. The V and J genes are TRBV27 and TRBJ2-7; 8 bases are shared with TRBD2. The CDR3 loop is CASSLRGDWGYEQYF. Written as DNA, the CDR3 is TGTGCCAGCAGTTTGCGGGGGGACTGGGGATACGAGCAGTACTTC.